A single T cell receptor (beta chain) is shown here with its context. Its matching antigen is unknown. Sample-barcoded 5' priming and a J-beta primer mix drove a second PCR of about 7 to 12 cycles. From the 5' RACE reads, TCRdb called clonotypes with MiXCR, one entry per CDR3 protein. Of fewer than 900,000 distinct CDR3 sequences detected, around 49% appear once; the ten largest clones hold roughly 34%. In germline, CDR1 is LGHNA, CDR2 YNFKEQ. The CDR3 is made up of 19 amino acids. Trimming took 0 bases from V and 4 from J, leaving 22 bases between them. The sample is drawn from a study of blood T cells in healthy people across ages. Study overall: About one barcoded beta molecule per two T cells was captured by template switching.

Isolating PBMCs gave at least 6.5 million of these cells per sample. Study findings and constraints: Per million T cells, TCR beta diversity dropped about linearly as age rose.

This chain joins TRBV4-2 and TRBJ2-1; D tentatively fits TRBD1 or TRBD2 (5 bases each). This sequence was found in a woman aged 55-70 years in good health. Source material: blood. The CDR3 region has the DNA TGTGCCAGCAGCCAAGATTCGCCACTCTCGGGGCAGGAGTACAATGAGCAGTTCTTC. It yields the protein CASSQDSPLSGQEYNEQFF.